This passage covers 15 T cell receptor beta chains from one sample sequenced in a study of T cell responses to AZD1222 COVID-19 vaccine. The assay was immunoSEQ multiplex PCR, and TCRdb's table has in-frame clones only and misses some. The sample contains about 150,000 clones, about 87% of which appear only once. The sample consisted of peripheral blood, taken 28 days after the second AZD1222 dose. The receptors were gathered from an adult who received the AZD1222 COVID-19 vaccine.

This chain joins TRBV5-1 and TRBJ1-6, with 7 positions matching TRBD1. J was trimmed by 4 bases and V by 2 bases; bases with no gene match: 3. CDR1 is SGHRS and CDR2 is YFSETQ in the germline V gene. The CDR3 is 15 amino acids. The CDR3 DNA reads TGCGCCAGCAGCTTCGGACAGGCGTATAATTCACCCCTCCACTTT. It is translated as CASSFGQAYNSPLHF.

This chain uses TRBV7-2 with TRBJ1-2; a possible D gene is TRBD1 (5 bases). From germline, CDR1 is SGHTA and CDR2 FQGNSA. With 1 base removed from V and 7 bases from J, the gap between germline ends came to 19 bases. The CDR3 covers 16 residues. CDR3 residues: CASSLERGAPGVGYTF. The CDR3 nucleotides read TGTGCCAGCAGCTTAGAGAGGGGCGCACCGGGGGTTGGCTACACCTTC.

The chain recombines TRBV25-1 with TRBJ2-3; TRBD2 is a possible D gene (5 bases). The CDR3 covers 16 residues. The V end was cut by 2 bases, the J end by 0 bases, with 12 bases between. The germline gives CDR1 MGHDK, CDR2 SYGVNS. The CDR3 region is CASSEGPDSSTDTQYF. In DNA, the CDR3 is TGTGCCAGCAGTGAAGGTCCGGACTCTAGCACAGATACGCAGTATTTT.

This clone was counted between two and nine times. The V gene is TRBV2, the J gene TRBJ2-5; D gene ambiguous. CDR1 and CDR2 (germline): SNHLY, FYNNEI. Trimming removed 3 bases at V and 7 bases at J, with 12 bases between. The CDR3 spans 13 residues. The CDR3 DNA is TGTGCCAGCAGTGAGGCAGTTGAAGGGACCCAGTACTTC. Protein sequence: CASSEAVEGTQYF.

V usage is TRBV7-3 and J usage is TRBJ1-1, with D uncertain. V lost 3 bases and J lost 0, with 5 bases in between. In germline, CDR1 is SGHTA, CDR2 FQGTGA. This CDR3 has 13 residues. The CDR3 here is CASSFTVNTEAFF. CDR3 in DNA: TGTGCCAGCAGCTTCACAGTGAACACTGAAGCTTTCTTT.

The rearrangement joins TRBV11-1 to TRBJ1-2, with 10 bases fitting TRBD1. The ends lost 2 bases at V and 6 bases at J; junction bases unmatched: 6. This CDR3 contains 15 residues. CDR1 is SGHAT and CDR2 is FQDESV in the germline V gene (reference sequence). The CDR3 loop is CASSLLPGTGDGYTF. CDR3 DNA: TGTGCCAGCAGCTTACTGCCTGGGACAGGGGATGGCTACACCTTC.

This sequence joins TRBV5-1 and TRBJ1-3; D is possibly TRBD1 (6 bases). Trimming removed 2 bases from V and 1 base from J, with 10 bases in between. The germline CDR1 and CDR2 sequences are SGHRS and YFSETQ. The CDR3 totals 15 residues. The CDR3 sequence: CASSLTGQSGNTIYF. As DNA, the CDR3 is TGCGCCAGCAGCTTAACAGGGCAATCTGGAAACACCATATATTTT.

This sequence joins TRBV5-1 and TRBJ2-2; D is unresolved. The V and J ends lost 1 base and 3 bases respectively, with 4 bases between them. The germline gives CDR1 SGHRS, CDR2 YFSETQ. The CDR3 has 13 amino acids. CDR3 nucleotides: TGCGCCAGCAGCTTGTACGACACCGGGGAGCTGTTTTTT. Translation gives CASSLYDTGELFF. Filled out from reference TRBV5-1 and TRBJ2-2, the complete variable domain reads KAGVTQTPRYLIKTRGQQVTLSCSPISGHRSVSWYQQTPGQGLQFLFEYFSETQRNKGNFPGRFSGRQFSNSRSEMNVSTLELGDSALYLCASSLYDTGELFFGEGSRLTVL.

This chain uses TRBV3-1 (or the pseudogene TRBV3-2) with TRBJ1-1; 8 nucleotides match TRBD1. The germline V gene encodes CDR1 LGHDT and CDR2 YNNKEL (reference sequence). This CDR3 is built from 14 residues. V shed 0 bases and J 8 bases; nucleotides not matched to a gene: 5. CDR3 protein: CASSQESGQAEAFF. The DNA of the CDR3 is TGTGCCAGCAGCCAAGAATCGGGACAGGCAGAAGCTTTCTTT.

This chain uses TRBV21-1 with TRBJ1-2; the DNA was not compared with TRBD1, the D call given in the table. TRBV21-1 is a pseudogene locus. This CDR3 is built from 10 residues. The CDR3 sequence: CAIQIDGYTF. Here the CDR3 DNA reads TGTGCCATCCAGATTGATGGCTACACCTTC.

The V gene is TRBV27, the J gene TRBJ1-2, with D possibly matching TRBD1 (5 bases). The CDR3 totals 12 residues. Germline CDR1 and CDR2: MNHEY and SMNVEV (reference sequence). Trimming stripped 5 bases from V and 9 bases from J, with 13 bases between. The CDR3 protein is CASSRRDGRYTF. The CDR3 nucleotides are TGTGCCAGCAGTAGACGGGACGGTCGCTACACCTTC.

The chain carries TRBV5-4 and TRBJ2-1; unclear D gene. The CDR3 runs 14 residues. V was cut by 0 bases and J by 8 bases, with 12 bases left in between. Germline V lookup: CDR1 SGHNT, CDR2 YYREEE (reference sequence). CDR3 amino acids: CASSLEQPLDEQFF. The CDR3 nucleotides are TGTGCCAGCAGCTTGGAACAGCCCTTGGATGAGCAGTTCTTC.

The rearrangement joins TRBV29-1 to TRBJ1-2, with D possibly being TRBD1 (5 bases). Germline V gene sequence: CDR1 SQVTM, CDR2 ANQGSEA. V was cut by 3 bases and J by 8 bases, with 13 bases left in between. The CDR3 has 12 amino acids. CDR3 in amino acids: CSVERGNWGYTF. The CDR3 DNA is TGCAGCGTTGAGAGGGGCAATTGGGGCTACACCTTC.

This clone was detected a few times. The chain couples TRBV18 to TRBJ2-1; D might be TRBD1 (7 bases). Per the germline V gene, CDR1 is KGHSH and CDR2 is LQKENI. Trimming shortened V by 3 bases and J by 9 bases, and 18 bases separated the two germline ends. The CDR3 consists of 15 residues. CDR3 in amino acids: CASSPQTGRRGEQFF. The CDR3 nucleotides read TGTGCCAGCTCACCCCAGACAGGGCGGAGGGGTGAGCAGTTCTTC.

The rearrangement joins TRBV18 to TRBJ2-2, with D tentatively TRBD1 or TRBD2 (5 bases each). The CDR3 is 15 amino acids. CDR1 and CDR2 (germline): KGHSH, LQKENI. The V end was cut by 3 bases, the J end by 4 bases, with 12 bases between. The CDR3: CASSPPGTLTGELFF. Here the CDR3 DNA reads TGTGCCAGCTCACCCCCCGGGACCCTCACCGGGGAGCTGTTTTTT.